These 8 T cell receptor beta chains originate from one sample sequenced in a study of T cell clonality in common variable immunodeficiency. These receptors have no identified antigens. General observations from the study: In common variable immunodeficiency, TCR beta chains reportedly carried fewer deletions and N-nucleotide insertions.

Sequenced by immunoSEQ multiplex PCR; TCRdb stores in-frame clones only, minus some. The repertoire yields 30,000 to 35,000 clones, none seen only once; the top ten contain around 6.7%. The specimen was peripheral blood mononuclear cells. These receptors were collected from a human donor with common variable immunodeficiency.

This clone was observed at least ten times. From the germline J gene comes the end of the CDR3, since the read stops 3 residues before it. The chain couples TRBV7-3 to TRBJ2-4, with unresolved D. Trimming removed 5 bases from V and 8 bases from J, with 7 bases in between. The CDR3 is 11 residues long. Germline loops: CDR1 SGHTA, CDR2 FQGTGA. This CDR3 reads CASSQKDIQYF. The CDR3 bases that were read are TGTGCCAGCAGCCAAAAGGACATT.

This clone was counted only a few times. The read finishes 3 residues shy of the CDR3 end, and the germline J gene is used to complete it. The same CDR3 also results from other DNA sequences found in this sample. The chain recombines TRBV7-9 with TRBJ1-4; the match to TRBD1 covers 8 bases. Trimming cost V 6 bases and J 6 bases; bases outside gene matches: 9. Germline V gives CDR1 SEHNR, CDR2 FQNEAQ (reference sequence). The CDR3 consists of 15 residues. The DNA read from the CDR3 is TGTGCCAGCAGTTATGATGGGACAGGAGATGAAAAA. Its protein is CASSYDGTGDEK. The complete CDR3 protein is CASSYDGTGDEKLFF.

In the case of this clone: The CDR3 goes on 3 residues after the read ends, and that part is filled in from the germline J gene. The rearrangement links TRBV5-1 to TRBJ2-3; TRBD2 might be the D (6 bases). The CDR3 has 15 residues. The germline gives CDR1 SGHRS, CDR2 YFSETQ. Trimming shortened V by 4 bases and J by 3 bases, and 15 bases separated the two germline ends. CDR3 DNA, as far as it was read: TGCGCCAGCAGCCGGGCTGGTAGCGGTACAGATACG. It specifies CASSRAGSGTDT. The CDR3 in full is CASSRAGSGTDTQYF.

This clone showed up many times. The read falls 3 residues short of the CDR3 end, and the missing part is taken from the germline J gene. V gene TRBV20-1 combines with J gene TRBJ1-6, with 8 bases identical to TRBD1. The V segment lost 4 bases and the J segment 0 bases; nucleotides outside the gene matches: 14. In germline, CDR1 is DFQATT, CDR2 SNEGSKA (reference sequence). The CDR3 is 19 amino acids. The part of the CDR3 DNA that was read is TGCAGTGCTAAAATAGGACAGGGATCATCGAGCTCCTATAATTCACCC. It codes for CSAKIGQGSSSSYNSP. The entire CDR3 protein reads CSAKIGQGSSSSYNSPLHF.

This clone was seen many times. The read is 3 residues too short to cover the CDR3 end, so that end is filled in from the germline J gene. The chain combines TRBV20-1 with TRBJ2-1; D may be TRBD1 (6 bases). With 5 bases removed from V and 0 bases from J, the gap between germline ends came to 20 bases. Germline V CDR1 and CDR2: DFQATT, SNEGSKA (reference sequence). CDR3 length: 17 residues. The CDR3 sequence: CSAWGRGTVSSYNEQFF. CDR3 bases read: TGCAGTGCTTGGGGAAGGGGGACCGTAAGCTCCTACAATGAG.

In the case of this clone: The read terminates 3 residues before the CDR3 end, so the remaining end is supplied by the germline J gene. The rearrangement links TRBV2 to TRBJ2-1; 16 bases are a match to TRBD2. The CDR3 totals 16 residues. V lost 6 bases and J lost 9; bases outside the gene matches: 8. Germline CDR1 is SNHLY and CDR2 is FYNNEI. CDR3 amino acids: CASRQEGTSGRGEQFF. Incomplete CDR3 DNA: TGTGCCAGCAGACAAGAAGGGACTAGCGGGAGGGGTGAG. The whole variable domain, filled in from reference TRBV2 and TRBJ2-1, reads EPEVTQTPSHQVTQMGQEVILRCVPISNHLYFYWYRQILGQKVEFLVSFYNNEISEKSEIFDDQFSVERPDGSNFTLKIRSTKLEDSAMYFCASRQEGTSGRGEQFFGPGTRLTVL.

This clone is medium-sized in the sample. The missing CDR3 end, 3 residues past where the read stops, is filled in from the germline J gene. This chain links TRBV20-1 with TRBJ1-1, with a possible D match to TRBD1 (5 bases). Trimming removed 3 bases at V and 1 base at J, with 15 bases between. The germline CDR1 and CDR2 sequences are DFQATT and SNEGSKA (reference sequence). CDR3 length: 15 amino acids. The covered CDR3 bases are TGCAGTGCTAGCCCCCTCCAGGGTTCGAACACTGAA. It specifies CSASPLQGSNTE. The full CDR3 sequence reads CSASPLQGSNTEAFF.

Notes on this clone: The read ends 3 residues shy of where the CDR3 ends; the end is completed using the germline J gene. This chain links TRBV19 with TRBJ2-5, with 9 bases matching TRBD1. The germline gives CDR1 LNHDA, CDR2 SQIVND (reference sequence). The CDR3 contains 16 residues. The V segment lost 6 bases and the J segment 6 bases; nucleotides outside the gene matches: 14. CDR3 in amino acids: CASSRDRANSNKTQYF. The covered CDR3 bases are TGTGCCAGTAGCCGGGACAGGGCGAATAGCAATAAGACC. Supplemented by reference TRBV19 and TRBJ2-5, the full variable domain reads DGGITQSPKYLFRKEGQNVTLSCEQNLNHDAMYWYRQDPGQGLRLIYYSQIVNDFQKGDIAEGYSVSREKKESFPLTVTSAQKNPTAFYLCASSRDRANSNKTQYFGPGTRLLVL.